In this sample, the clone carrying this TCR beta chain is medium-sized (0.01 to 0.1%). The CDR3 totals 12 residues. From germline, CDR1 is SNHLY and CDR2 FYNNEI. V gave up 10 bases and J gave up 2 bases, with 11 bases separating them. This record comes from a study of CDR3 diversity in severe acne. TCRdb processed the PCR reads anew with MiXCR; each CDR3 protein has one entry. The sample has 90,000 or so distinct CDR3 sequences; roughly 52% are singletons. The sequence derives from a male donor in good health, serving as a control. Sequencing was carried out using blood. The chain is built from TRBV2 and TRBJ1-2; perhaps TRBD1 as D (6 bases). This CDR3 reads CAIRGANYGYTF. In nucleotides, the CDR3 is TGTGCCATCCGGGGGGCCAACTATGGCTACACCTTC.